This TCR beta chain was captured by sequencing in a study of blood T cells in healthy people across ages. Findings and limits, study-wide: Diversity of TCR beta per million T cells declined in a roughly linear way with age.

This clonotype has only a few counts. Its antigen is unknown. A second PCR, run for roughly 7 to 11 cycles, used a sample-barcoded 5' primer plus a J-beta primer mix. Each cDNA molecule received a tag from a template-switch adaptor that had 12 random nucleotides. TCRdb used MiXCR to reprocess the 5' RACE reads, holding one entry per CDR3 protein. The sample holds about 640,000 distinct CDR3 sequences, 58% seen once. The CDR3 is made up of 14 amino acids. V lost 4 bases, J lost 0 bases, and 9 bases lay in between. The germline V gene encodes CDR1 SNHLY and CDR2 FYNNEI. The sequencing input was blood. This TCR derives from a man in his sixties in good health. The J gene is TRBJ1-2, the V gene TRBV2; D is unclear. The CDR3 reads CASSVRATNYGYTF. In DNA, the CDR3 is TGTGCCAGCAGTGTTCGGGCGACTAACTATGGCTACACCTTC.